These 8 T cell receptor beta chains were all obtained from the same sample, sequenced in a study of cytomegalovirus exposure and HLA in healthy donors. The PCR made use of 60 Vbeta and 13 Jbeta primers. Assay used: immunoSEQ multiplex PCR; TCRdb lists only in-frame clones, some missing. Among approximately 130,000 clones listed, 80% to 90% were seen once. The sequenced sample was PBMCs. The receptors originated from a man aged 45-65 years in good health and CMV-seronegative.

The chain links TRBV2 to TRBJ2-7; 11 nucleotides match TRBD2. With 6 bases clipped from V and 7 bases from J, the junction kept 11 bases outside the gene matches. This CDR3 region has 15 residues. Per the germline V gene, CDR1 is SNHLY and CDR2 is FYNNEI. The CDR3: CASRKRLAGSEEQYF. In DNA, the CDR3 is TGTGCCAGCAGGAAGAGACTAGCGGGGTCGGAAGAGCAGTACTTC.

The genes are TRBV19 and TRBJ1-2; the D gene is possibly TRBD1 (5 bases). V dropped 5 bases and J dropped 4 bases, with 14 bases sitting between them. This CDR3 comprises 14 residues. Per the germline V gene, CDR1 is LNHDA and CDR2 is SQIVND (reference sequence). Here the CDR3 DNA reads TGTGCCAGTAGTCCCCTCGGGGGTCCCTATGGCTACACCTTC. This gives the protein CASSPLGGPYGYTF.

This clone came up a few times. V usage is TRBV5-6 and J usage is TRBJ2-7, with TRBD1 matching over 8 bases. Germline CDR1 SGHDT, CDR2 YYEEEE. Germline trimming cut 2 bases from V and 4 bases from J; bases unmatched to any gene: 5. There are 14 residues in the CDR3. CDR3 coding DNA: TGTGCCAGCAGCTTTCGGACAGGGAAATACGAGCAGTACTTC. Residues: CASSFRTGKYEQYF.

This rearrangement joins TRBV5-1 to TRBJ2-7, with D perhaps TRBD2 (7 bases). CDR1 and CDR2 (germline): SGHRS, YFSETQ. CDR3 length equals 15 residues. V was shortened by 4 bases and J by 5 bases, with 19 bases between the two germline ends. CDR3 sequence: CASSRRGGGVDEQYF. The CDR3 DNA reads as TGCGCCAGCAGCCGGAGGGGGGGCGGGGTCGACGAGCAGTACTTC.

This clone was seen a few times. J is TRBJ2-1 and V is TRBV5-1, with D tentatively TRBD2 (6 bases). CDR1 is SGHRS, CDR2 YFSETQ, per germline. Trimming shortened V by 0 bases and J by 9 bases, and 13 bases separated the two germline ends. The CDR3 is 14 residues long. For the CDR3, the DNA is TGCGCCAGCAGCTTGGCCGGGCGGGGAGGTGAGCAGTTCTTC. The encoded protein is CASSLAGRGGEQFF. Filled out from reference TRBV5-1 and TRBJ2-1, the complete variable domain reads KAGVTQTPRYLIKTRGQQVTLSCSPISGHRSVSWYQQTPGQGLQFLFEYFSETQRNKGNFPGRFSGRQFSNSRSEMNVSTLELGDSALYLCASSLAGRGGEQFFGPGTRLTVL.

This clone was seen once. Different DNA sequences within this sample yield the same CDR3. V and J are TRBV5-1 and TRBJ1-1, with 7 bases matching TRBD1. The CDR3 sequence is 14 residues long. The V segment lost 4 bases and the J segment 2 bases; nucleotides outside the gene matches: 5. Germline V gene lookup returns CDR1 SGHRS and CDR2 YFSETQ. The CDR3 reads CASSRDSQNTEAFF. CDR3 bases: TGCGCCAGCAGCCGGGACAGCCAAAACACTGAAGCTTTCTTT. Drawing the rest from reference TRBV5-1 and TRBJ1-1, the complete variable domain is KAGVTQTPRYLIKTRGQQVTLSCSPISGHRSVSWYQQTPGQGLQFLFEYFSETQRNKGNFPGRFSGRQFSNSRSEMNVSTLELGDSALYLCASSRDSQNTEAFFGQGTRLTVV.

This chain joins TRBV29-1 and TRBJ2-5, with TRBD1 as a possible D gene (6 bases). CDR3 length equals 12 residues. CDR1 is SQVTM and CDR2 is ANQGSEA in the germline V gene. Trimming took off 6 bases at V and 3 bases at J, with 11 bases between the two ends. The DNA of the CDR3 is TGCAGCGTCTTGGCAGGGGAAGAGACCCAGTACTTC. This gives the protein CSVLAGEETQYF.

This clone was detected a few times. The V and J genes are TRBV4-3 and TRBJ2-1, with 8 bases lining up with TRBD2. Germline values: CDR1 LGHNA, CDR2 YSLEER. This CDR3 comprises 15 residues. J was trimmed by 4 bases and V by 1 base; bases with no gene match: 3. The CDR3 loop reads CASSQAGGQYNEQFF. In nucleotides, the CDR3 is TGCGCCAGCAGCCAAGCGGGGGGGCAGTACAATGAGCAGTTCTTC.